This T cell receptor beta chain was profiled in a study of OX40 agonist ivuxolimab in advanced cancers. J lost 5 bases, V lost 4 bases, and 8 bases had no gene match. This CDR3 spans 14 amino acids. Germline V CDR1 and CDR2: SGHKS, YYEKEE (reference sequence). Profiled with immunoSEQ multiplex PCR; TCRdb holds only in-frame clones, not every one. This sample yields 45,000 to 65,000 clones, of which about nine tenths are seen a single time; less than 2% belongs to the top ten. This clone was observed once. The rearrangement links TRBV5-5 to TRBJ1-1, with 7 nucleotides matching TRBD1. The input for sequencing was CD4+ or CD8+ T cells sorted from blood, taken in a trial of the OX40 agonist ivuxolimab. This TCR derives from an adult with an advanced solid tumor such as melanoma, head and neck, liver or kidney cancer. The CDR3 here is CASSARQGPTEAFF. CDR3 DNA sequence: TGTGCCAGCAGCGCACGACAGGGACCGACTGAAGCTTTCTTT.